Listed below are T cell receptor beta chains from one sample, sequenced in a study of T cells in Graves' hyperthyroidism and ophthalmopathy. From the multiplex PCR reads, TCRdb called clonotypes with MiXCR, one entry per CDR3 protein. There are around 350,000 distinct CDR3 sequences in the sample; 20% to 30% occur only once, and around 79% lies in the top ten. Material: blood. All receptors derive from a man between 50 and 59 years old with Graves' hyperthyroidism. The CDR3 runs from the conserved cysteine through the conserved F or W. D genes are given only for firm matches. Clone size is shown for a subset of rows, as once, few, many or a class of expanded clone.

j_call: TRBJ2-5
clone_size: many
cdr3_length: 11
d_call: -
v_call: TRBV2
cdr3_nt: TGTGCCAGCAGTGTAGAAGAGACCCAGTACTTC
cdr3_aa: CASSVEETQYF

j_call: TRBJ2-7
clone_size: few
cdr3_length: 12
d_call: -
v_call: TRBV6-2/TRBV6-3
cdr3_nt: TGTGCCAGCATTTTGAGAGGGTACGAGCAGTACTTC
cdr3_aa: CASILRGYEQYF

j_call: TRBJ2-3
clone_size: -
cdr3_length: 15
d_call: -
v_call: TRBV25-1
cdr3_nt: TGTGCCAGCAGTCGGGGAGGCGAGGGGACAGATACGCAGTATTTT
cdr3_aa: CASSRGGEGTDTQYF

j_call: TRBJ2-1
clone_size: many
cdr3_length: 13
d_call: -
v_call: TRBV20-1
cdr3_nt: TGCAGTGCTAGAAGGACTGGATACAATGAGCAGTTCTTC
cdr3_aa: CSARRTGYNEQFF

j_call: TRBJ2-7
clone_size: once
cdr3_length: 14
d_call: -
v_call: TRBV10-1
cdr3_nt: TGCGCCAGCAAAGCGGAAGCCCCCACCTACGGGCAGTACTTC
cdr3_aa: CASKAEAPTYGQYF

j_call: TRBJ2-5
clone_size: many
cdr3_length: 13
d_call: -
v_call: TRBV20-1
cdr3_nt: TGCAGTGCTGGGATAGGGACACAAGAGACCCAGTACTTC
cdr3_aa: CSAGIGTQETQYF

j_call: TRBJ2-1
clone_size: many
cdr3_length: 14
d_call: TRBD2
v_call: TRBV7-3
cdr3_nt: TGTGCCAGCAGCTTAGGGGGAGCGGGGGGTGAGCAGTTCTTC
cdr3_aa: CASSLGGAGGEQFF

j_call: TRBJ2-7
clone_size: many
cdr3_length: 11
d_call: -
v_call: TRBV12-3/TRBV12-4
cdr3_nt: TGTGCCAGCAGCTTCGGCCACGAGCAGTACTTC
cdr3_aa: CASSFGHEQYF

j_call: TRBJ1-1
clone_size: -
cdr3_length: 17
d_call: -
v_call: TRBV30
cdr3_nt: TGTGCCTGGAGTGTAAGTTTTGGAGGGATTGGGCGCACTGAAGCTTTCTTT
cdr3_aa: CAWSVSFGGIGRTEAFF

j_call: TRBJ1-1
clone_size: few
cdr3_length: 11
d_call: -
v_call: TRBV28
cdr3_nt: TGTGCCAGCGGGGACGTAATAAGGGCTTTCTTT
cdr3_aa: CASGDVIRAFF

j_call: TRBJ1-3
clone_size: few
cdr3_length: 15
d_call: TRBD1
v_call: TRBV9
cdr3_nt: TGTGCCAGCAGCGACAGGGGTCACTCTGGAAACACCATATATTTT
cdr3_aa: CASSDRGHSGNTIYF

j_call: TRBJ2-1
clone_size: -
cdr3_length: 11
d_call: -
v_call: TRBV30
cdr3_nt: TGTGCCTGGACCGAAGTCGATGAGCAGTTCTTC
cdr3_aa: CAWTEVDEQFF

j_call: TRBJ2-2
clone_size: -
cdr3_length: 13
d_call: -
v_call: TRBV20-1
cdr3_nt: TGCAGTGCTAGGGCGGCCTCATCCGGGGAGCTGTTTTTT
cdr3_aa: CSARAASSGELFF

j_call: TRBJ1-1
clone_size: many
cdr3_length: 15
d_call: -
v_call: TRBV11-2
cdr3_nt: TGTGCCAGCAGCTTGGAACAGGGCACACGGGCTGAAGCTTTCTTT
cdr3_aa: CASSLEQGTRAEAFF

j_call: TRBJ2-7
clone_size: -
cdr3_length: 15
d_call: -
v_call: TRBV12-3/TRBV12-4
cdr3_nt: TGTGCCGGCAGTTTGATAGGGGTGAATCCCTACGAGCAGTACTTC
cdr3_aa: CAGSLIGVNPYEQYF

j_call: TRBJ2-5
clone_size: few
cdr3_length: 15
d_call: TRBD2
v_call: TRBV5-1
cdr3_nt: TGCGCCAGCAGCCGATCGGGGGGGTCGGGGGAGACCCAGTACTTC
cdr3_aa: CASSRSGGSGETQYF

j_call: TRBJ2-3
clone_size: -
cdr3_length: 15
d_call: TRBD2
v_call: TRBV5-4
cdr3_nt: TGTGCCAGCAGCTACCTAGCGGGGATCACAGATACGCAGTATTTT
cdr3_aa: CASSYLAGITDTQYF

j_call: TRBJ2-5
clone_size: few
cdr3_length: 15
d_call: -
v_call: TRBV7-9
cdr3_nt: TGTGCCAGCAGCTTCGGGCAAAACCCTAAAGAGACCCAGTACTTC
cdr3_aa: CASSFGQNPKETQYF

j_call: TRBJ2-1
clone_size: -
cdr3_length: 16
d_call: TRBD2
v_call: TRBV7-7
cdr3_nt: TGTGCTAGCAGCCCCATCAGGACTAGCAGTTACAATGAGCAGTTCTTC
cdr3_aa: CASSPIRTSSYNEQFF

j_call: TRBJ1-1
clone_size: -
cdr3_length: 11
d_call: -
v_call: TRBV6-1
cdr3_nt: TGTGCCAGCAGGGATGGACAGAAAGCTTTCTTT
cdr3_aa: CASRDGQKAFF

j_call: TRBJ2-1
clone_size: -
cdr3_length: 16
d_call: TRBD1
v_call: TRBV27
cdr3_nt: TGTGCCTTCGATTCGAGCAGGACAGGGGGCTACAATGAGCAGTTCTTC
cdr3_aa: CAFDSSRTGGYNEQFF

j_call: TRBJ1-6
clone_size: once
cdr3_length: 13
d_call: -
v_call: TRBV5-1
cdr3_nt: TGCGCCAGCAGCCCAGGGTATAATTCACCCCTCCACTTT
cdr3_aa: CASSPGYNSPLHF

j_call: TRBJ1-1
clone_size: few
cdr3_length: 13
d_call: TRBD1
v_call: TRBV6-2/TRBV6-3
cdr3_nt: TGTGCCAGCGGGACAGCTGAGAACACTGAAGCTTTCTTT
cdr3_aa: CASGTAENTEAFF

j_call: TRBJ2-7
clone_size: -
cdr3_length: 16
d_call: TRBD2
v_call: TRBV6-1
cdr3_nt: TGTGCCAGCAGTGCCCTGACTAGCGGAATCTCCTACGAGCAGTACTTC
cdr3_aa: CASSALTSGISYEQYF

j_call: TRBJ2-1
clone_size: -
cdr3_length: 13
d_call: -
v_call: TRBV10-1
cdr3_nt: TGCGCCAGCAGTGAGAAACGCGCGGGAAAGCAGTTCTTC
cdr3_aa: CASSEKRAGKQFF

j_call: TRBJ2-3
clone_size: few
cdr3_length: 15
d_call: -
v_call: TRBV10-3
cdr3_nt: TGTGCCATCAGTGAAGGTCTAGCGAACACAGATACGCAGTATTTT
cdr3_aa: CAISEGLANTDTQYF

j_call: TRBJ1-6
clone_size: -
cdr3_length: 15
d_call: -
v_call: TRBV20-1
cdr3_nt: TGCAGTGCTAGTAGAACGCAGGGCCTAAATTCACCCCTCCACTTT
cdr3_aa: CSASRTQGLNSPLHF

j_call: TRBJ2-3
clone_size: many
cdr3_length: 15
d_call: -
v_call: TRBV3-1
cdr3_nt: TGTGCCAGCAGCCAAGATGGAAAGAGCACAGATACGCAGTATTTT
cdr3_aa: CASSQDGKSTDTQYF

j_call: TRBJ2-1
clone_size: few
cdr3_length: 13
d_call: -
v_call: TRBV6-1
cdr3_nt: TGTGCCACGCGACACCTAGCCTACAATGAGCAGTTCTTC
cdr3_aa: CATRHLAYNEQFF

j_call: TRBJ1-5
clone_size: -
cdr3_length: 15
d_call: -
v_call: TRBV6-1
cdr3_nt: TGTGCCAGCAGGCCTGGGACGGAGCGTAATCAGCCCCAGCATTTT
cdr3_aa: CASRPGTERNQPQHF

j_call: TRBJ2-7
clone_size: many
cdr3_length: 17
d_call: -
v_call: TRBV7-8
cdr3_nt: TGTGCCAGCAGCGCCCGTTTCGAGCGGGTGTTTACCTACGAGCAGTACTTC
cdr3_aa: CASSARFERVFTYEQYF

j_call: TRBJ2-1
clone_size: -
cdr3_length: 15
d_call: -
v_call: TRBV6-1
cdr3_nt: TGTGCCAGCAGTGAAGCTTTGGGTCGGTTCAATGAGCAGTTCTTC
cdr3_aa: CASSEALGRFNEQFF

j_call: TRBJ1-5
clone_size: -
cdr3_length: 15
d_call: -
v_call: TRBV5-6
cdr3_nt: TGTGCCAGCAGCTTGGCAGGGGCGCTGAGACAGCCCCAGCATTTT
cdr3_aa: CASSLAGALRQPQHF

j_call: TRBJ1-2
clone_size: few
cdr3_length: 15
d_call: TRBD1
v_call: TRBV7-3
cdr3_nt: TGTGCCAGCAGCTTAACCTTGACGGACAGGGCTGGCTACACCTTC
cdr3_aa: CASSLTLTDRAGYTF

j_call: TRBJ1-6
clone_size: -
cdr3_length: 14
d_call: -
v_call: TRBV6-4
cdr3_nt: TGTGCCAGCAGGCCCCCAGGGTATAATTCACCCCTCCACTTT
cdr3_aa: CASRPPGYNSPLHF

j_call: TRBJ1-1
clone_size: -
cdr3_length: 14
d_call: TRBD1
v_call: TRBV5-1
cdr3_nt: TGCGCCAGCAGCGAAGGACAGGGGGCATCTGAAGCTTTCTTT
cdr3_aa: CASSEGQGASEAFF

j_call: TRBJ2-7
clone_size: few
cdr3_length: 13
d_call: TRBD1
v_call: TRBV30
cdr3_nt: TGTGCCTGGAGGAACAGGGGAGTGTACGAGCAGTACTTC
cdr3_aa: CAWRNRGVYEQYF

j_call: TRBJ1-1
clone_size: -
cdr3_length: 14
d_call: -
v_call: TRBV11-2
cdr3_nt: TGTGCCAGCAGCTTAGGTCGAGAGAACACTGAAGCTTTCTTT
cdr3_aa: CASSLGRENTEAFF

j_call: TRBJ2-4
clone_size: -
cdr3_length: 13
d_call: -
v_call: TRBV20-1
cdr3_nt: TGCAGTGCTTGGGATCACTTGTCGAACATTCAGTACTTC
cdr3_aa: CSAWDHLSNIQYF

j_call: TRBJ1-2
clone_size: few
cdr3_length: 13
d_call: -
v_call: TRBV3-1
cdr3_nt: TGTGCCAGCAGCCAGGGGCAGCGCTATGGCTACACCTTC
cdr3_aa: CASSQGQRYGYTF

j_call: TRBJ1-2
clone_size: -
cdr3_length: 13
d_call: -
v_call: TRBV11-2
cdr3_nt: TGTGCCAGCAGCCAAGTGGGAGCTTTTGGCTACACCTTC
cdr3_aa: CASSQVGAFGYTF

j_call: TRBJ2-7
clone_size: many
cdr3_length: 15
d_call: TRBD1
v_call: TRBV28
cdr3_nt: TGTGCCAGCAGTTTATTTGGGGGACAGGGATACGAGCAGTACTTC
cdr3_aa: CASSLFGGQGYEQYF

j_call: TRBJ2-1
clone_size: few
cdr3_length: 11
d_call: -
v_call: TRBV12-3/TRBV12-4
cdr3_nt: TGTGCCGTTGGCCAAGGGAATGAGCAGTTCTTC
cdr3_aa: CAVGQGNEQFF

j_call: TRBJ1-5
clone_size: few
cdr3_length: 14
d_call: -
v_call: TRBV20-1
cdr3_nt: TGCAGTGCTATAGCACAGGACTCCAATCAGCCCCAGCATTTT
cdr3_aa: CSAIAQDSNQPQHF

j_call: TRBJ1-2
clone_size: -
cdr3_length: 13
d_call: -
v_call: TRBV20-1
cdr3_nt: TGCAGTGCCCCGAAACTTGCAGGGCCCGGCTACACCTTC
cdr3_aa: CSAPKLAGPGYTF